This TCR beta chain is drawn from a study of graft-versus-host responses after intestinal transplantation. In the study overall: Once they had received anti-thymocyte globulin induction, all recipients took tacrolimus and steroids for two to three years. Study-wide results and limits: GvH clones were found in recipient marrow; some appeared first in ileum or blood. In patients with graft-donor T cell macrochimerism, allograft graft-versus-host to host-versus-graft clonal ratios were high. Association was observed between peak circulating GvH clone levels and early post-transplant HvG declines.

As regards this clone: Antigen: not known.

The CDR3 covers 14 residues. The germline gives CDR1 MNHNS, CDR2 SASEGT. V was cut by 3 bases and J by 7 bases, with 15 bases left in between. Using immunoSEQ multiplex PCR, the repertoire was profiled, and TCRdb retains in-frame clones only, with some absent. This table holds tens of thousands of clones, roughly 90% found once. V gene TRBV6-1 combines with J gene TRBJ1-2; D might be TRBD1 (6 bases). This specimen was unstimulated CD8+ T cells sorted from spleen or lymph node cells, taken before intestinal transplant. The TCR originated in a human donor who received an intestinal transplant. The CDR3 loop reads CASSDQTGIGGYTF. The CDR3, as DNA: TGTGCCAGCAGTGACCAAACAGGGATCGGTGGCTACACCTTC.